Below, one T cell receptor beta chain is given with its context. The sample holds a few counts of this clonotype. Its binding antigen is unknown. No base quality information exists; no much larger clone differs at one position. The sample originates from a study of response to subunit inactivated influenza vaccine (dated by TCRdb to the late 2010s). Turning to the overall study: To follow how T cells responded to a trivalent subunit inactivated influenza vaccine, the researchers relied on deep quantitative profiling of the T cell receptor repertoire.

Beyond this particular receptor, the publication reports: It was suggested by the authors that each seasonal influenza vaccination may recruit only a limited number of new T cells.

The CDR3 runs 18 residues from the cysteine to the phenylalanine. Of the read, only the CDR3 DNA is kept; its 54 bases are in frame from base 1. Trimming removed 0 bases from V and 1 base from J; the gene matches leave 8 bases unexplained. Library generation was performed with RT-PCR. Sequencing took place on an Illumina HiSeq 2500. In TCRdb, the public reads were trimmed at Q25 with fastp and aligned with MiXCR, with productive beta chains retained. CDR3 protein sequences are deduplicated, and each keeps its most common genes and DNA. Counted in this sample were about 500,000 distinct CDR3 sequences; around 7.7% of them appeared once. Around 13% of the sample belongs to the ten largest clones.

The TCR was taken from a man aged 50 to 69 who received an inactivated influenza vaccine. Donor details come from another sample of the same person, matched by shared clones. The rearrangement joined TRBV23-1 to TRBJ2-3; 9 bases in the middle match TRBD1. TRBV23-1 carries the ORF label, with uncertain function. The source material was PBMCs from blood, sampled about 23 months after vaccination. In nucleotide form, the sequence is TGCGCCAGCAGTCAATCCGCTTTCCGGGACAGGGGCACAGATACGCAGTATTTT. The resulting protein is CASSQSAFRDRGTDTQYF.